This TCR beta chain was identified in a study of cytomegalovirus exposure and HLA in healthy donors. General study points: Sequencing artifact likely explains a cluster of highly shared sequence variants. Later work showed greater clonal expansion in HLA-associated TCR beta chains than in equally common others. The authors later found most CMV-associated TCR beta chains appeared HLA-restricted.

Whereas donors were nominally healthy upon sampling, unrecorded immune exposures were probable. Concerning this clone: Antigen unknown.

PCR was performed using 60 Vbeta and 13 Jbeta primers. Sequencing used immunoSEQ multiplex PCR; TCRdb keeps in-frame clones, though not all of them. The table lists 200,000 to 250,000 clones, 82% of them singletons. The V gene's germline CDR1 is MNHNS and CDR2 SASEGT. The CDR3 loop spans 19 amino acids. The V and J ends lost 4 bases and 0 bases, in that order; junction bases with no gene match: 12. The sequencing input was PBMCs. The source is a woman between 40 and 50 years old in good health and CMV-seropositive. The V call is TRBV6-1, the J call TRBJ1-3; 10 nucleotides align to TRBD1. CDR3 amino acids: CASSARDRGTASSGNTIYF. CDR3 DNA sequence: TGTGCCAGCAGTGCACGGGACAGGGGCACGGCGAGCTCTGGAAACACCATATATTTT.